The table lists the clone carrying this T cell receptor (beta chain) with a few counts. CDR3 size: 16 residues. From germline, CDR1 is SGHVS and CDR2 FQNEAQ. Unmatched junction bases numbered 5, after V lost 0 bases and J lost 3 bases. Primers for the PCR totalled 60 Vbeta and 13 Jbeta. The repertoire was sequenced with immunoSEQ multiplex PCR; TCRdb's copy has only in-frame clones and lacks some. This sample carries about 120,000 clones, over 8.5% of them seen once, and the ten largest clones take approximately 6%. This sample is drawn from a study of cytomegalovirus exposure and HLA in healthy donors.

This TCR was sampled from a woman aged 40 to 55 in good health and CMV-seropositive. Sequencing was performed on PBMCs. The chain employs TRBV7-8 and TRBJ1-2, with 9 bases lining up with TRBD1. The CDR3 DNA sequence: TGTGCCAGCAGCTTAGCTCAGGGACAGGGAGACTATGGCTACACCTTC. Amino acids: CASSLAQGQGDYGYTF.